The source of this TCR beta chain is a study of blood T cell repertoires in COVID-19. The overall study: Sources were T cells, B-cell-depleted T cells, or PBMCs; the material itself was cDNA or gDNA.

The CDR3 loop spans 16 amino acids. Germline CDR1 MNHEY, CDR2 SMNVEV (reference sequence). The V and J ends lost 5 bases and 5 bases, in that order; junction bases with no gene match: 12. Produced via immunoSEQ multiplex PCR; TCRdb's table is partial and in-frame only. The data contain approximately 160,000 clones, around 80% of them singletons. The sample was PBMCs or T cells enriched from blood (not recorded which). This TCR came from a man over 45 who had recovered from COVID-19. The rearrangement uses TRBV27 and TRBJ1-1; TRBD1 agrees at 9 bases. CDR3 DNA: TGTGCCAGCAGTCCTGGACAGGGGCCATCTGGGACTGAAGCTTTCTTT. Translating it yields CASSPGQGPSGTEAFF.